Listed below are T cell receptor beta chains from one sample, sequenced in a study of T cells after somatic rescue of genetic block. Sequencing was performed with immunoSEQ multiplex PCR; in TCRdb, only in-frame clones are kept and a portion is missing. Of 12,000 or so clones in the sample, 71% were seen once. The sequencing input was peripheral blood mononuclear cells (PBMCs). Receptor source: a boy between 5 and 17 years old. The CDR3 runs from the conserved cysteine through the conserved F or W. The D gene is left open where the match is weak. Rows may omit the clone size; those that give it use once, few, many or a size class.

v_call,d_call,j_call,clone_size,cdr3_nt,cdr3_aa
TRBV7-7,.,TRBJ2-1,once,TGTGCCAGCAGCTTGAGTGGGGTAGGTGAGCAGTTCTTC,CASSLSGVGEQFF
TRBV2,TRBD1,TRBJ1-1,.,TGTGCCAGCAGTTTAACAGGGGGTCCTGAAGCTTTCTTT,CASSLTGGPEAFF
TRBV6-1,.,TRBJ1-2,.,TGTGCCAGCAATCCGGGACTTTTATTCTATGGCTACACCTTC,CASNPGLLFYGYTF
TRBV18,.,TRBJ1-1,.,TGTGCCAGCTCACCAGGTCTCGGGACTGAAGCTTTCTTT,CASSPGLGTEAFF
TRBV28,.,TRBJ2-1,.,TGTGCCAGCAGTTTCCCGGGACGCCACAATGAGCAGTTCTTC,CASSFPGRHNEQFF
TRBV9,TRBD2,TRBJ2-3,.,TGTGCCAGCAGTTATACTTTTCTAGCGGGAGGGGGAGATACGCAGTATTTT,CASSYTFLAGGGDTQYF
TRBV5-4,TRBD1,TRBJ1-4,.,TGTGCCAGCAGCTGGGACAGGGGGAATGAAAAACTGTTTTTT,CASSWDRGNEKLFF
TRBV10-2,TRBD2,TRBJ2-7,few,TGCGCCAGCAGATCAACTAGCGGGAGGTCCTACGAGCAGTACTTC,CASRSTSGRSYEQYF
TRBV5-1,.,TRBJ2-6,.,TGCGCCAGCAGCTTGGTGGTTTCTGGGGCCAACGTCCTGACTTTC,CASSLVVSGANVLTF
TRBV28,.,TRBJ1-6,.,TGTGCCAGCAGAGGGGGAGGGTTCAATTCACCCCTCCACTTT,CASRGGGFNSPLHF
TRBV7-8,.,TRBJ1-6,.,TGTGCCAGCAGCTTGGGGGTCAGGGCTTCACCCCTCCACTTT,CASSLGVRASPLHF
TRBV27,.,TRBJ2-7,.,TGTGCCAGCAGTCCTTTCGGGGTAGCGGACATCTACGAGCAGTACTTC,CASSPFGVADIYEQYF
TRBV5-1,TRBD2,TRBJ2-3,.,TGCGCCAGCAGCCCCTGGGGACTAAGCACAGATACGCAGTATTTT,CASSPWGLSTDTQYF
TRBV6-1,.,TRBJ2-4,.,TGTGCCATTTCGGACAAGGACATTCAGTACTTC,CAISDKDIQYF
TRBV5-1,.,TRBJ1-2,.,TGCGCCAGCAGCTTGGAGACGGCAGCCAGAGGCTACACCTTC,CASSLETAARGYTF
TRBV5-6,.,TRBJ1-3,.,TGTGCCAGCAGCTTGGTCGGGGTTCTCTCTGGAAACACCATATATTTT,CASSLVGVLSGNTIYF